This T cell receptor beta chain was documented in a study of blood T cell repertoires in COVID-19. Participants had their cohort set by participant-reported clinical history. The table came from immunoSEQ multiplex PCR; TCRdb's copy has only in-frame clones and leaves some out. The profile shows about 320,000 clones, less than 85% of them singletons. This clone was seen more than once but under ten times. Trimming removed 1 base from V and 7 bases from J; junction bases left unmatched: 7. Germline loops: CDR1 GTSNPN, CDR2 SVGIG (reference sequence). The CDR3 has 15 residues. The V call is TRBV30, the J call TRBJ1-6; 7 nucleotides line up with TRBD1. Sequenced sample: PBMCs or T cells enriched from blood (not recorded which). The sequence was obtained from a woman aged 25 to 39 who had been exposed to COVID-19. The CDR3: CAWSALQGLNSPLHF. In nucleotides, the CDR3 is TGTGCCTGGAGTGCGCTACAGGGGTTGAATTCACCCCTCCACTTT.